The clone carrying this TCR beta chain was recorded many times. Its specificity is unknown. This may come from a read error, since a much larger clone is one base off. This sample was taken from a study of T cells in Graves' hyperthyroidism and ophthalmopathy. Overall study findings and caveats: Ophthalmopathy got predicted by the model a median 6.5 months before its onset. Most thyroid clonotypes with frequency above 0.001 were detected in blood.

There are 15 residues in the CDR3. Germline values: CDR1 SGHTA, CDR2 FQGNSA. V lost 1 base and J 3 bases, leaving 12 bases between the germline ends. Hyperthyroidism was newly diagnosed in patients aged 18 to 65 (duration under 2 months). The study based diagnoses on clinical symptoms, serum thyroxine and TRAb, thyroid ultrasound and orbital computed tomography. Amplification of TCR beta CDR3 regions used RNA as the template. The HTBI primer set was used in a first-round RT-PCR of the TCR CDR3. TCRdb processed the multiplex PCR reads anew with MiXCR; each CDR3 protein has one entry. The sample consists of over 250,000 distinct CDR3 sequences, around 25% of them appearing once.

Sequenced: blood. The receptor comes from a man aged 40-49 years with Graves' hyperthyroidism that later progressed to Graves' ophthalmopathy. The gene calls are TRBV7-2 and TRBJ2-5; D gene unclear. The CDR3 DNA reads TGTGCCAGCAGCTTAGTATGGTCACTTGAAGAGACCCAGTACTTC. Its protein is CASSLVWSLEETQYF.